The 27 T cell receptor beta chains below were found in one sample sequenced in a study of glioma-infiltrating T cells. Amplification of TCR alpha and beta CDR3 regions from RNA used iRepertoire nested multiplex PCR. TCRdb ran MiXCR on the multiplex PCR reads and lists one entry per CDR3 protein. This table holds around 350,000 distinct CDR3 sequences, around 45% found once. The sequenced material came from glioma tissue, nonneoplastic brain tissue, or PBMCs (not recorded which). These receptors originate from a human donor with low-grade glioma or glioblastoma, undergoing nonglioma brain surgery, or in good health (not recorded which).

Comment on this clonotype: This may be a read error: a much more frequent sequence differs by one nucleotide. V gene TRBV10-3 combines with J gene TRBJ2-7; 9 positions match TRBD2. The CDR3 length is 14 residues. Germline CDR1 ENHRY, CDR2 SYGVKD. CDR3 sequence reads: CASSGTSCSYEQYF. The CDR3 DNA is TGTGCCAGCAGTGGGACTAGCTGTTCCTACGAGCAGTACTTC.

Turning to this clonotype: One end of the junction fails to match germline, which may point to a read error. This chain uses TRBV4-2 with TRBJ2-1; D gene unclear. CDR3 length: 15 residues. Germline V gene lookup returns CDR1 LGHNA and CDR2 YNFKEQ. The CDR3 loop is CAISQGGVGYNEQFF. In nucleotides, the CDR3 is TGTGCCATCAGCCAAGGTGGCGTCGGTTACAATGAGCAGTTCTTC.

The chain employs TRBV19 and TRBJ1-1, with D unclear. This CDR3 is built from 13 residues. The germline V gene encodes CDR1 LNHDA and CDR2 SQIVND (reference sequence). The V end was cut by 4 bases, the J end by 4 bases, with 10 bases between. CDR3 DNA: TGTGCCAGTAGTACCGTCAGAGGCACTGAAGCTTTCTTT. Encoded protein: CASSTVRGTEAFF. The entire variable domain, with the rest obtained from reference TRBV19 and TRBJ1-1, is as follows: DGGITQSPKYLFRKEGQNVTLSCEQNLNHDAMYWYRQDPGQGLRLIYYSQIVNDFQKGDIAEGYSVSREKKESFPLTVTSAQKNPTAFYLCASSTVRGTEAFFGQGTRLTVV.

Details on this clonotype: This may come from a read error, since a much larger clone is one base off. Written as DNA, the CDR3 is TGTGCCAGCAGCTCCTATCCGGCCGGACCTTATGGCTACATCTTC. Translation gives CASSSYPAGPYGYIF. The rearrangement links TRBV7-2 to TRBJ1-2; D unclear. Looked up from germline, CDR1 is SGHTA and CDR2 is FQGNSA. The CDR3 extends over 15 amino acids.

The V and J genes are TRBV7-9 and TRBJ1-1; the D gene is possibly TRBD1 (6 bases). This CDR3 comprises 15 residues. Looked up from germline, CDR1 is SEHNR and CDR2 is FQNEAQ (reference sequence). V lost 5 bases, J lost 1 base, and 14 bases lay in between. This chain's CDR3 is CASSIVAGANTEAFF. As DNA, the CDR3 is TGTGCCAGCAGCATAGTGGCGGGGGCGAACACTGAAGCTTTCTTT. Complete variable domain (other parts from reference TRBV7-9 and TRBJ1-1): DTGVSQNPRHKITKRGQNVTFRCDPISEHNRLYWYRQTLGQGPEFLTYFQNEAQLEKSRLLSDRFSAERPKGSFSTLEIQRTEQGDSAMYLCASSIVAGANTEAFFGQGTRLTVV.

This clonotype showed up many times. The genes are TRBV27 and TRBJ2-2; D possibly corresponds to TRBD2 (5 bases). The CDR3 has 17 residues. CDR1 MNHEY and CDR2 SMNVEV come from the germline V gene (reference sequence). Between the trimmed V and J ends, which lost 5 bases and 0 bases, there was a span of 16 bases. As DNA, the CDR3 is TGTGCCAGCAGTCGTACTAAGAGCGGCGCGAACACCGGGGAGCTGTTTTTT. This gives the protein CASSRTKSGANTGELFF.

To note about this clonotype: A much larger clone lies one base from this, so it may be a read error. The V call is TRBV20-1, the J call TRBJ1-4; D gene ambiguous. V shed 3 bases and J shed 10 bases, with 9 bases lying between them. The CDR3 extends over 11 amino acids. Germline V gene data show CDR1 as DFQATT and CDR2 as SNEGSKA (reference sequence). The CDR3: CSARAEVKLFF. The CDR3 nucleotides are TGCAGTGCTAGGGCTGAAGTAAAACTGTTTTTT.

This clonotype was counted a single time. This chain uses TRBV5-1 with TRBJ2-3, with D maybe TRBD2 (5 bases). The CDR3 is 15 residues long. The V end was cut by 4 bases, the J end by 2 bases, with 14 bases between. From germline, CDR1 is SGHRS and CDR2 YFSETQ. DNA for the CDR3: TGCGCCAGCAGCCCTACCCCGGGGAACACAGATACGCAGTATTTT. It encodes CASSPTPGNTDTQYF.

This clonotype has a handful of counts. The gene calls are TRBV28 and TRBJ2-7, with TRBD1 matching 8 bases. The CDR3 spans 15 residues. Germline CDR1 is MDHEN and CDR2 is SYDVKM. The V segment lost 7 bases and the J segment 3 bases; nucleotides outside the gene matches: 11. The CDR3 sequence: CASTSLGTGRYEQYF. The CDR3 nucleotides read TGTGCCAGCACCTCTTTAGGGACAGGCCGCTACGAGCAGTACTTC.

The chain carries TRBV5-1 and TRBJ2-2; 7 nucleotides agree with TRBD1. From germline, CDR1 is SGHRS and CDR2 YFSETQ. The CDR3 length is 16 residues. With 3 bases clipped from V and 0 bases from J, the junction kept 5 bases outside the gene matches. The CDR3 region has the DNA TGCGCCAGCAGCTCGACAGGGAGCGCGAACACCGGGGAGCTGTTTTTT. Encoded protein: CASSSTGSANTGELFF.

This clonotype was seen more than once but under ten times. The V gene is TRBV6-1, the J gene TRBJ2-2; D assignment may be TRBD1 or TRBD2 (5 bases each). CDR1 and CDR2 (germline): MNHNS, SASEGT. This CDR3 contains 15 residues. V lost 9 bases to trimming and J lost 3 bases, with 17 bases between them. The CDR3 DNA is TGTGCCAGTCATCCGACGCTGGGGGACACCGGGGAGCTGTTTTTT. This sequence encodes CASHPTLGDTGELFF.

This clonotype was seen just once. The CDR3 DNA is TGTGCCAGCAGTGGATCAGGCCTTTATGGCTACACCTTC. This encodes CASSGSGLYGYTF. The chain is built from TRBV25-1 and TRBJ1-2; unclear D gene. The CDR3 sequence is 13 residues long. Germline V gene sequence: CDR1 MGHDK, CDR2 SYGVNS. V lost 4 bases, J lost 5 bases, and 11 bases lay in between.

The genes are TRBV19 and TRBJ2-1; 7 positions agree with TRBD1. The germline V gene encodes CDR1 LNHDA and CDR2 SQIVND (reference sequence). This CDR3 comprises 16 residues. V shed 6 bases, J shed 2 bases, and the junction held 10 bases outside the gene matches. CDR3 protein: CASSLLTGSAYNEQFF. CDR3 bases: TGTGCCAGTAGCCTCTTGACAGGGTCGGCCTACAATGAGCAGTTCTTC.

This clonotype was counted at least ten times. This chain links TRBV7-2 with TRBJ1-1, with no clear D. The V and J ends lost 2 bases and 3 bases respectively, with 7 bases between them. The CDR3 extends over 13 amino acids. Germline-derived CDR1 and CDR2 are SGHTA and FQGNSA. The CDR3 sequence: CASSLQEYTEAFF. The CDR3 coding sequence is TGTGCCAGCAGCTTACAGGAGTACACTGAAGCTTTCTTT. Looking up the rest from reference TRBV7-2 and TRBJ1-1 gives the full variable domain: GAGVSQSPSNKVTEKGKDVELRCDPISGHTALYWYRQSLGQGLEFLIYFQGNSAPDKSGLPSDRFSAERTGGSVSTLTIQRTQQEDSAVYLCASSLQEYTEAFFGQGTRLTVV.

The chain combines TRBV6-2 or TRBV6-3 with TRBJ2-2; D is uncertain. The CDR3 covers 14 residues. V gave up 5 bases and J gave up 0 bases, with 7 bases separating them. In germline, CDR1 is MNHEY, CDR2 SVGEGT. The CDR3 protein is CASSVGSNTGELFF. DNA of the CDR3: TGTGCCAGCAGTGTAGGGTCGAACACCGGGGAGCTGTTTTTT.

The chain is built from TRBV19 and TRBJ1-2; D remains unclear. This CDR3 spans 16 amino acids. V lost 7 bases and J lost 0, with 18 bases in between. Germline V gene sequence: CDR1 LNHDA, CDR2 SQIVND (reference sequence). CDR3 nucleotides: TGTGCCAGTACCCCACCTCGGCAGGCCCCTAACTATGGCTACACCTTC. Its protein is CASTPPRQAPNYGYTF. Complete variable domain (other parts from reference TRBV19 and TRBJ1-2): DGGITQSPKYLFRKEGQNVTLSCEQNLNHDAMYWYRQDPGQGLRLIYYSQIVNDFQKGDIAEGYSVSREKKESFPLTVTSAQKNPTAFYLCASTPPRQAPNYGYTFGSGTRLTVV.

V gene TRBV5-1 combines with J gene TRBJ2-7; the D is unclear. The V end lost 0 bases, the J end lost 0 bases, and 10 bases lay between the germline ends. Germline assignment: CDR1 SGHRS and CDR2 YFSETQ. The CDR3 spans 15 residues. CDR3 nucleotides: TGCGCCAGCAGCTTGGGACACTTGGGCTCCTACGAGCAGTACTTC. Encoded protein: CASSLGHLGSYEQYF. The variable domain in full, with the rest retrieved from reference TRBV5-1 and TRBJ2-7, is KAGVTQTPRYLIKTRGQQVTLSCSPISGHRSVSWYQQTPGQGLQFLFEYFSETQRNKGNFPGRFSGRQFSNSRSEMNVSTLELGDSALYLCASSLGHLGSYEQYFGPGTRLTVT.

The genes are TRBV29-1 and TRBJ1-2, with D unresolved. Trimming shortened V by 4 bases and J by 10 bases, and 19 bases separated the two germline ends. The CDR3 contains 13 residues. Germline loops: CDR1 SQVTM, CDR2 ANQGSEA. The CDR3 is CSVVWQDRHDYTF. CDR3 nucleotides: TGCAGCGTTGTATGGCAGGATCGGCATGACTACACCTTC.

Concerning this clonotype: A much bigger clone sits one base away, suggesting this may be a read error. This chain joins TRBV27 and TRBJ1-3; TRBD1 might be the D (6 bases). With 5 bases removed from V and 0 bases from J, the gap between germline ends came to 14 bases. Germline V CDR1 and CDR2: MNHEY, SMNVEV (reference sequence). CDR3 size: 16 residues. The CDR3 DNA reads TGTGCCAGCAGTCCTACGAACAGGGCCTCTGGAAACACCATATATTTT. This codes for CASSPTNRASGNTIYF.

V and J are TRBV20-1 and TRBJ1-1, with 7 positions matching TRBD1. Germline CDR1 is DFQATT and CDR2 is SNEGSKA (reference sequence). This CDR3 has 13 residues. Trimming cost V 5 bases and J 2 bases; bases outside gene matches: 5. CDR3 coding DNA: TGCAGTGCTCCCAGGGGGGTAAACACTGAAGCTTTCTTT. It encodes CSAPRGVNTEAFF.

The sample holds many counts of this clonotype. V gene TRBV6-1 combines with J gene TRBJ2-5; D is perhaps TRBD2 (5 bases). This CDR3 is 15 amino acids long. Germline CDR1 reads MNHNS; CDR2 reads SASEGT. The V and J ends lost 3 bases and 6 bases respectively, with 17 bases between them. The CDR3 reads CASSETIALLKTQYF. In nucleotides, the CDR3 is TGTGCCAGCAGTGAGACGATAGCGCTCCTCAAGACCCAGTACTTC.

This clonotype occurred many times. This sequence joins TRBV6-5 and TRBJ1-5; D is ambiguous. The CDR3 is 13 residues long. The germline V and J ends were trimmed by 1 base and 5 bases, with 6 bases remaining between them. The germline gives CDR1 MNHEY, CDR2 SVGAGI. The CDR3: CASSYYPDQPQHF. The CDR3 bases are TGTGCCAGCAGTTACTATCCCGATCAGCCCCAGCATTTT.

CDR3 amino acids: CASSLGYKTDTQYF. CDR3 bases: TGTGCCAGTAGTCTGGGTTACAAGACAGATACGCAGTATTTT. This chain links TRBV19 with TRBJ2-3; D gene ambiguous. Germline assignment: CDR1 LNHDA and CDR2 SQIVND (reference sequence). The V end lost 5 bases, the J end lost 3 bases, and 12 bases lay between the germline ends. The CDR3 covers 14 residues.

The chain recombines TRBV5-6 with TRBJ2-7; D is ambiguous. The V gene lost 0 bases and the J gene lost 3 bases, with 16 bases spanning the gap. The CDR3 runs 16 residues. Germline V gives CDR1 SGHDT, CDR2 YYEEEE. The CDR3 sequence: CASSLAGGVSGYEQYF. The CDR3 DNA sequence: TGTGCCAGCAGCTTGGCCGGTGGGGTTTCGGGCTACGAGCAGTACTTC.

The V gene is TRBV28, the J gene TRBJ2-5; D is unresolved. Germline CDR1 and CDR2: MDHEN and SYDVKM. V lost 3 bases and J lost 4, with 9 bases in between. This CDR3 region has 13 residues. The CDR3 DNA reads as TGTGCCAGCAGTTTGTCAAGCCGAGAGACCCAGTACTTC. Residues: CASSLSSRETQYF.

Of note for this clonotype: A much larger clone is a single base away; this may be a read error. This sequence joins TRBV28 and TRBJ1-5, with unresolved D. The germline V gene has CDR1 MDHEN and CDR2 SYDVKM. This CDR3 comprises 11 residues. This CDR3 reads CASSTNQTQHF. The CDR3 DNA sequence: TGTGCCAGCAGTACAAATCAGACCCAGCATTTT.

The DNA of the CDR3 is TGCGCCAGCAGCCAGCCGACTAGCGGACGCTACAATGAGCAGTTCTTC. It encodes CASSQPTSGRYNEQFF. The V call is TRBV4-1, the J call TRBJ2-1, with 9 bases matching TRBD2. V shed 3 bases, J shed 3 bases, and the junction held 6 bases outside the gene matches. The CDR3 has 16 amino acids. Germline CDR1 is MGHRA and CDR2 is YSYEKL.